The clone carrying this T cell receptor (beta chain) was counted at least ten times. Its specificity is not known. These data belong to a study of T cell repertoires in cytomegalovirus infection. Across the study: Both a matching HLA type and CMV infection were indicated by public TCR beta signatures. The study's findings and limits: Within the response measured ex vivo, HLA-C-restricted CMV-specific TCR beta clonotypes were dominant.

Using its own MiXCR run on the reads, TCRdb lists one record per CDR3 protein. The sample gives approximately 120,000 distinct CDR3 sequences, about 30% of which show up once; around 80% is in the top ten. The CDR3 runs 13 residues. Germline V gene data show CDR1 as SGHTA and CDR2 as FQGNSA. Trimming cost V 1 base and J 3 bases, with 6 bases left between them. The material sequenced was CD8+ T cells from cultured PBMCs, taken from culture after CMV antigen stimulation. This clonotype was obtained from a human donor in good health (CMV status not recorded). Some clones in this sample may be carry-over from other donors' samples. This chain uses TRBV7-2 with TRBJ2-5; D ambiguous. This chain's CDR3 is CASSLESEETQYF. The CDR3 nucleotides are TGTGCCAGCAGCTTAGAGTCCGAAGAGACCCAGTACTTC. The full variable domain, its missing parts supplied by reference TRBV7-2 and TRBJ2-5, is GAGVSQSPSNKVTEKGKDVELRCDPISGHTALYWYRQSLGQGLEFLIYFQGNSAPDKSGLPSDRFSAERTGGSVSTLTIQRTQQEDSAVYLCASSLESEETQYFGPGTRLLVL.